This T cell receptor beta chain is from a study of response to subunit inactivated influenza vaccine. TCRdb reprocessed the RT-PCR reads via MiXCR and lists one record per CDR3 protein. Of roughly 650,000 distinct CDR3 sequences listed, approximately 14% were seen once; the top ten hold 11%. Details on this clonotype: Antigen unknown.

This CDR3 has 15 amino acids. Germline-derived CDR1 and CDR2 are SNHLY and FYNNEI. V lost 4 bases and J lost 2, with 11 bases in between. Study findings and constraints: T cells newly recruited by each seasonal influenza vaccination are few, the authors suggested.

This chain uses TRBV2 with TRBJ2-2; D gene unclear. This TCR was sampled from a man aged 45-65 years who received an inactivated influenza vaccine. This sample comprised PBMCs from blood, obtained about 13 days after vaccination. The CDR3 DNA reads as TGTGCCAGCAGTGTCAGAAGGGTTAACACCGGGGAGCTGTTTTTT. Translated: CASSVRRVNTGELFF.